This T cell receptor beta chain was identified during a study of blood T cell repertoires in COVID-19. Study context: Acute and convalescent COVID-19 samples came from the United States, Italy and Spain. The cDNA or gDNA used as material had been derived from T cells, B-cell-depleted T cells, or PBMCs.

The V and J ends lost 6 bases and 2 bases respectively, with 7 bases between them. CDR3 length equals 12 residues. Authors' data handling: For nucleated cells, counts were estimated from reference gene primer amplification. The table came from immunoSEQ multiplex PCR; TCRdb's copy has only in-frame clones and leaves some out. From that table come the V and J calls and clone size; the DNA was used to work out D and trimming. The data show some 200,000 clones, roughly 90% seen once. Source material: peripheral blood. The receptor was isolated from a woman aged 50 to 60 with acute or convalescent COVID-19. The J gene is TRBJ1-1, the V gene TRBV12-3 or TRBV12-4, with D possibly matching TRBD1 (6 bases). The CDR3 protein is CASRQGNTEAFF. Written as DNA, the CDR3 is TGTGCCAGCAGACAGGGTAACACTGAAGCTTTCTTT.